This TCR beta chain was found in a study of blood T cell repertoires in COVID-19. Background on the study: T cells, B-cell-depleted T cells, or PBMCs supplied cDNA or gDNA.

The germline V gene has CDR1 SEHNR and CDR2 FQNEAQ (reference sequence). This CDR3 has 17 amino acids. The J segment lost 5 bases and the V segment lost 4 bases, leaving 10 bases of the junction unmatched. The study drew participants aged about 18 to 95 years from roughly 25 US areas. Recovery meant two consecutive negative NP/OP PCR tests, professional clearance, or resolved symptoms. Assay used: immunoSEQ multiplex PCR; TCRdb lists only in-frame clones, some missing. The table includes about 210,000 clones, about 89% detected once. Material: PBMCs or T cells enriched from blood (not recorded which). This chain links TRBV7-9 with TRBJ1-6; 8 bases fit TRBD1. The clonotype originates from a woman between 18 and 29 years old who had recovered from COVID-19. CDR3 nucleotide sequence: TGTGCCAGCAGCTCGAGGACAGGGTCTAGCGATAATTCACCCCTCCACTTT. As protein: CASSSRTGSSDNSPLHF.